The rows below give T cell receptor beta chains drawn from one sample of a study of T cells after yellow fever vaccination. TCRdb fed the 5' RACE reads into MiXCR, producing one record per CDR3 protein. In the table there are 100,000 to 150,000 distinct CDR3 sequences, around 9.8% of which are singletons. The sequenced sample was CD8+ T cells sorted from PBMCs, obtained on the day of the yellow fever booster vaccination. Source of these receptors: a man aged 18 to 29 who received the YFV17D yellow fever vaccine. Both conserved end residues are part of each CDR3. Each record gives: D gene, V gene, J gene, clone size, CDR3 protein, CDR3 DNA. D genes are given only for firm matches. Rows may omit the clone size; those that give it use once, few, many or a size class.

D: NA; V: TRBV29-1; J: TRBJ1-2; size: NA; CDR3: CSVASLGYTF; DNA: TGCAGCGTTGCCTCCTTGGGCTACACCTTC
D: TRBD1; V: TRBV4-3; J: TRBJ2-2; size: NA; CDR3: CASSRRDSQNTGELFF; DNA: TGCGCCAGCAGCCGACGGGACAGTCAAAACACCGGGGAGCTGTTTTTT
D: TRBD1; V: TRBV19; J: TRBJ1-2; size: NA; CDR3: CASSFAGGYGYTF; DNA: TGTGCCAGTAGTTTCGCAGGGGGCTATGGCTACACCTTC
D: NA; V: TRBV12-3/TRBV12-4; J: TRBJ2-3; size: few; CDR3: CASSTPSDGLTDTQYF; DNA: TGTGCCAGCAGCACCCCGTCGGACGGACTCACAGATACGCAGTATTTT
D: NA; V: TRBV6-2/TRBV6-3; J: TRBJ1-5; size: few; CDR3: CASSYAAISGQPQHF; DNA: TGTGCCAGCAGTTACGCCGCGATTTCGGGTCAGCCCCAGCATTTT
D: NA; V: TRBV7-2; J: TRBJ2-5; size: few; CDR3: CASSLATAEQETQYF; DNA: TGTGCCAGCAGCTTAGCTACGGCAGAGCAAGAGACCCAGTACTTC
D: TRBD1; V: TRBV28; J: TRBJ1-1; size: many; CDR3: CASSPDRGDTEAFF; DNA: TGTGCCAGCAGTCCCGACAGGGGCGACACTGAAGCTTTCTTT
D: TRBD2; V: TRBV5-6; J: TRBJ2-1; size: few; CDR3: CASAGGPNEQFF; DNA: TGTGCCAGCGCGGGGGGGCCCAATGAGCAGTTCTTC
D: NA; V: TRBV29-1; J: TRBJ2-3; size: many; CDR3: CSVEDVTQYF; DNA: TGCAGCGTTGAAGATGTTACGCAGTATTTT
D: NA; V: TRBV12-3/TRBV12-4; J: TRBJ2-1; size: many; CDR3: CASSLVTPYNEQFF; DNA: TGTGCCAGCAGTTTAGTGACACCTTACAATGAGCAGTTCTTC
D: NA; V: TRBV12-3/TRBV12-4; J: TRBJ1-5; size: few; CDR3: CASSSGAIQPQHF; DNA: TGTGCCAGCAGCTCCGGGGCGATTCAGCCCCAGCATTTT
D: TRBD2; V: TRBV7-2; J: TRBJ2-5; size: NA; CDR3: CASSLTAGAQETQYF; DNA: TGTGCCAGCAGCTTAACAGCGGGGGCACAAGAGACCCAGTACTTC
D: NA; V: TRBV7-9; J: TRBJ1-4; size: NA; CDR3: CASSLVGTGTNEKLFF; DNA: TGTGCCAGCAGCTTGGTAGGGACGGGGACTAATGAAAAACTGTTTTTT
D: TRBD1; V: TRBV4-3; J: TRBJ1-2; size: few; CDR3: CASSPSTGTNYGYTF; DNA: TGCGCCAGCAGCCCGTCGACAGGGACTAACTATGGCTACACCTTC
D: NA; V: TRBV5-4; J: TRBJ1-1; size: many; CDR3: CASTGSGIGTEAFF; DNA: TGTGCCAGCACCGGATCGGGGATCGGCACTGAAGCTTTCTTT
D: NA; V: TRBV7-9; J: TRBJ2-2; size: few; CDR3: CASRTPGQNTGELFF; DNA: TGTGCCAGCAGGACCCCGGGACAGAACACCGGGGAGCTGTTTTTT
D: NA; V: TRBV10-3; J: TRBJ2-3; size: many; CDR3: CAIRERGGTDTQYF; DNA: TGTGCCATCAGGGAAAGGGGGGGCACAGATACGCAGTATTTT
D: NA; V: TRBV21-1; J: TRBJ1-2; size: NA; CDR3: CASKGEKLAENYGYTF; DNA: TGTGCCAGCAAAGGCGAGAAATTGGCAGAGAACTATGGCTACACCTTC
D: TRBD1; V: TRBV5-4; J: TRBJ2-1; size: NA; CDR3: CASSLRQGSTYNEQFF; DNA: TGTGCCAGCAGCTTAAGACAGGGCAGCACCTACAATGAGCAGTTCTTC
D: TRBD1; V: TRBV25-1; J: TRBJ1-2; size: few; CDR3: CASSGSRYGQVHYGYTF; DNA: TGTGCCAGCAGTGGTTCCCGCTATGGACAGGTCCACTATGGCTACACCTTC
D: NA; V: TRBV6-1; J: TRBJ1-6; size: NA; CDR3: CAVLAASSYNSPLHF; DNA: TGTGCCGTCCTCGCCGCGAGCTCCTATAATTCACCCCTCCACTTT
D: NA; V: TRBV4-3; J: TRBJ2-1; size: NA; CDR3: CASSHSGTLGNEQFF; DNA: TGCGCCAGCAGCCATTCCGGGACATTGGGCAATGAGCAGTTCTTC
D: NA; V: TRBV12-3/TRBV12-4; J: TRBJ1-1; size: few; CDR3: CASSLIEQMNTEAFF; DNA: TGTGCCAGCAGTTTAATTGAGCAAATGAACACTGAAGCTTTCTTT
D: NA; V: TRBV2; J: TRBJ2-3; size: NA; CDR3: CASSEVPGRRPADTQYF; DNA: TGTGCCAGCAGTGAAGTTCCAGGCCGCCGACCGGCAGATACGCAGTATTTT
D: TRBD2; V: TRBV4-1; J: TRBJ2-3; size: few; CDR3: CASSQVSSGGAPDTQYF; DNA: TGCGCCAGCAGTCAGGTCTCTAGCGGGGGGGCGCCAGATACGCAGTATTTT
D: NA; V: TRBV19; J: TRBJ1-1; size: NA; CDR3: CASSMWVADTEAFF; DNA: TGTGCCAGTAGTATGTGGGTAGCGGACACTGAAGCTTTCTTT
D: NA; V: TRBV6-2/TRBV6-3; J: TRBJ2-1; size: many; CDR3: CASSYGNEQFF; DNA: TGTGCCAGCAGTTATGGCAATGAGCAGTTCTTC
D: NA; V: TRBV24-1; J: TRBJ1-1; size: once; CDR3: CATSDGTEAFF; DNA: TGTGCCACCAGTGATGGCACTGAAGCTTTCTTT
D: NA; V: TRBV25-1; J: TRBJ2-2; size: NA; CDR3: CASSESDYRSGTGELFF; DNA: TGTGCCAGCAGTGAGTCGGACTACCGCTCGGGAACCGGGGAGCTGTTTTTT
D: NA; V: TRBV29-1; J: TRBJ2-2; size: few; CDR3: CSVFHTGELFF; DNA: TGCAGCGTTTTCCACACCGGGGAGCTGTTTTTT
D: NA; V: TRBV7-9; J: TRBJ2-7; size: few; CDR3: CASSSYFYEQYF; DNA: TGTGCCAGCAGCTCGTACTTCTACGAGCAGTACTTC
D: TRBD1; V: TRBV24-1; J: TRBJ2-7; size: many; CDR3: CATSWDRHYEQYF; DNA: TGTGCCACCAGTTGGGACAGACACTACGAGCAGTACTTC
D: NA; V: TRBV3-1; J: TRBJ2-1; size: few; CDR3: CASSQVARLTSYNEQFF; DNA: TGTGCCAGCAGCCAAGTTGCGCGACTAACCTCCTACAATGAGCAGTTCTTC
D: NA; V: TRBV12-3/TRBV12-4; J: TRBJ2-2; size: many; CDR3: CASSSGTPLSGELFF; DNA: TGTGCCAGCAGTTCCGGGACTCCGCTCTCCGGGGAGCTGTTTTTT
D: NA; V: TRBV4-1; J: TRBJ2-1; size: many; CDR3: CASSSAMNEQFF; DNA: TGCGCCAGCAGCTCAGCCATGAATGAGCAGTTCTTC
D: NA; V: TRBV5-5; J: TRBJ2-7; size: NA; CDR3: CASSFTPTTGRYEQYF; DNA: TGTGCCAGCAGCTTCACCCCGACGACCGGACGCTACGAGCAGTACTTC
D: NA; V: TRBV12-3/TRBV12-4; J: TRBJ2-3; size: few; CDR3: CASSPGTYRDTQYF; DNA: TGTGCCAGCAGCCCAGGGACTTACAGAGATACGCAGTATTTT
D: NA; V: TRBV6-6; J: TRBJ1-6; size: few; CDR3: CASSYGGLGSPLHF; DNA: TGTGCCAGCAGTTACGGGGGGCTGGGGTCACCCCTCCACTTT
D: NA; V: TRBV5-4; J: TRBJ2-2; size: few; CDR3: CASSRENTGELFF; DNA: TGTGCCAGCAGCAGGGAGAACACCGGGGAGCTGTTTTTT
D: NA; V: TRBV27; J: TRBJ2-3; size: NA; CDR3: CASSFGGTDTQYF; DNA: TGTGCCAGCAGTTTCGGGGGCACAGATACGCAGTATTTT
D: NA; V: TRBV7-6; J: TRBJ2-1; size: NA; CDR3: CASSLLGTPLNEQFF; DNA: TGTGCCAGCAGCTTATTGGGGACACCCCTCAATGAGCAGTTCTTC
D: TRBD1; V: TRBV4-3; J: TRBJ1-6; size: many; CDR3: CASSPHRGYSSPLHF; DNA: TGCGCCAGCAGCCCACACAGGGGGTATTCTTCACCCCTCCACTTT